Each of the 27 T cell receptor beta chains below was sequenced from the same sample in a study of tumor and adjacent non-tumor tissue in lung cancer. The template was RNA from unsorted bulk tissue. A modified ARM-PCR protocol with three rounds of nested PCR amplified TCRbeta. TCRdb processed the multiplex PCR reads anew with MiXCR; each CDR3 protein has one entry. The table includes about 200,000 distinct CDR3 sequences, 70% to 75% detected once. Sequenced material: lung tumor tissue. The receptor set was obtained from a man aged 60 to 75 with non-small cell lung cancer.

The gene calls are TRBV4-1 and TRBJ2-7, with D hard to call. Germline CDR1 is MGHRA and CDR2 is YSYEKL. The CDR3 is made up of 16 amino acids. With 0 bases removed from V and 1 base from J, the gap between germline ends came to 13 bases. The CDR3 here is CASSQDFPWGSYEQYF. In DNA form, the CDR3 reads TGCGCCAGCAGCCAAGATTTCCCCTGGGGATCCTACGAGCAGTACTTC.

The genes are TRBV12-3 or TRBV12-4 and TRBJ1-4; D unresolved. Deletions cut 7 bases from V and 8 bases from J, with 20 bases between. The CDR3 has 15 amino acids. The CDR3 DNA sequence: TGTGCCAGCACCACTTCTGGGGAACTGAGGGAAAAACTGTTTTTT. Its translation is CASTTSGELREKLFF.

Points on this clonotype: This may stem from a read error, because a much larger clone lies one nucleotide away. The chain couples TRBV11-1 to TRBJ2-1; D possibly corresponds to TRBD1 (5 bases). Judging by the DNA end, TRBJ2-7 fits better; the J call may be wrong. Germline loops: CDR1 SGHAT, CDR2 FQDESV (reference sequence). The CDR3 has 15 residues. CDR3 sequence reads: CASSLGTSKDNEQYF. The CDR3 DNA is TGTGCCAGCAGCTTAGGGACCTCAAAGGACAATGAGCAGTACTTC.

This clonotype was observed many times. CDR3 loop: CASSLAGLAPYNEQFF. The CDR3 DNA follows: TGTGCCAGCAGCTTAGCAGGACTAGCCCCCTACAATGAGCAGTTCTTC. The chain is built from TRBV7-3 and TRBJ2-1; TRBD2 matches 8 bases. Germline assignment: CDR1 SGHTA and CDR2 FQGTGA. The CDR3 runs 16 residues. The ends lost 2 bases at V and 2 bases at J; junction bases unmatched: 5.

The chain carries TRBV20-1 and TRBJ2-7; tentatively, D is TRBD1 or TRBD2 (5 bases each). This CDR3 contains 15 residues. Germline V gene lookup returns CDR1 DFQATT and CDR2 SNEGSKA (reference sequence). V was trimmed by 0 bases and J by 6 bases, leaving 18 bases between them. CDR3 bases: TGCAGTGCTAGAGAACGGGTAGGGACCCCTCTCGAGCAGTACTTC. Translated, it gives CSARERVGTPLEQYF.

V and J are TRBV20-1 and TRBJ2-7, with TRBD2 matching over 9 bases. The CDR3 is made up of 14 amino acids. The germline V gene encodes CDR1 DFQATT and CDR2 SNEGSKA (reference sequence). The trim removed 8 bases at V and 6 bases at J, leaving 14 bases unmatched. This chain's CDR3 is CSTKGGLAGCEQYF. DNA for the CDR3: TGCAGTACTAAGGGCGGGCTAGCGGGATGCGAGCAGTACTTC.

The V gene is TRBV7-9, the J gene TRBJ2-1, with TRBD1 as a possible D gene (5 bases). This CDR3 has 13 residues. Trimming cost V 6 bases and J 5 bases, with 11 bases left between them. Per germline, CDR1 SEHNR and CDR2 FQNEAQ (reference sequence). CDR3 nucleotides: TGTGCCAGCAGTAAACAGGAACACAATGAGCAGTTCTTC. This codes for CASSKQEHNEQFF.

The chain's CDR3 is CASSQEGGRGADGYTF. The CDR3 DNA reads TGTGCCAGCAGCCAAGAAGGCGGAAGGGGCGCAGATGGCTACACCTTC. V and J are TRBV3-1 and TRBJ1-2; D is perhaps TRBD1 (5 bases). This CDR3 contains 16 residues. V shed 0 bases and J shed 6 bases, with 17 bases lying between them. Germline V CDR1 and CDR2: LGHDT, YNNKEL (reference sequence).

This clonotype was seen once. V is TRBV7-2 and J is TRBJ2-2; D unclear. The CDR3 totals 14 residues. Per germline, CDR1 SGHTA and CDR2 FQGNSA. V lost 2 bases, J lost 6 bases, and 10 bases lay in between. The CDR3 DNA sequence: TGTGCCAGCAGCTTATCATTGCAGGCCGGGGAGCTGTTTTTT. It codes for CASSLSLQAGELFF.

A single count supports this clonotype. The chain links TRBV6-6 to TRBJ2-3; 7 bases align to TRBD1. The J segment lost 2 bases and the V segment lost 2 bases, leaving 10 bases of the junction unmatched. This CDR3 is built from 17 residues. CDR1 MNHNY and CDR2 SVGAGI come from the germline V gene (reference sequence). CDR3 in amino acids: CASSYPGAGGPTDTQYF. The CDR3 region has the DNA TGTGCCAGCAGTTACCCTGGGGCAGGGGGTCCCACAGATACGCAGTATTTT.

This clonotype was seen repeatedly, ten times or more. The chain has TRBV20-1 and TRBJ2-7; 13 nucleotides align to TRBD2. Trimming took 0 bases from V and 3 from J; bases not matched to a gene: 5. This CDR3 is built from 16 residues. Germline V gene data show CDR1 as DFQATT and CDR2 as SNEGSKA (reference sequence). The CDR3 reads CSARDGTSGTNYEQYF. CDR3 DNA: TGCAGTGCTAGAGACGGGACTAGCGGGACGAACTACGAGCAGTACTTC.

A word on this clonotype: It is likely a read error, because the conserved phenylalanine at the end of the CDR3 is missing. This chain connects TRBV30 to TRBJ2-2; unclear D gene. Germline CDR1 reads GTSNPN; CDR2 reads SVGIG (reference sequence). V lost 7 bases, J lost 0 bases, and 15 bases lay in between. CDR3 length: 15 residues. The CDR3 sequence is CASLLGQTNTGELFI. CDR3 nucleotides: TGTGCCTCGCTCCTTGGGCAGACGAACACCGGGGAGCTGTTTATT.

This clonotype was counted between two and nine times. The chain has TRBV12-3 or TRBV12-4 and TRBJ2-3; D possibly corresponds to TRBD2 (6 bases). V lost 4 bases to trimming and J lost 8 bases, with 16 bases between them. CDR3 length: 14 residues. CDR3 bases: TGTGCCAGCAGTTCCCTATCCGGGGGTTTTACGCAGTATTTT. The encoded protein is CASSSLSGGFTQYF.

Concerning this clonotype itself: This sequence may be a read error, since a much larger clone differs from it by one base. The CDR3 DNA follows: TGCAGTACTAGATGGGACCAAGGGTACTACGAGCAGTACTTC. Translating it yields CSTRWDQGYYEQYF. The chain joins TRBV20-1 to TRBJ2-7; D possibly uses TRBD1 or TRBD2 (5 bases each). The CDR3 covers 14 residues. Germline-derived CDR1 and CDR2 are DFQATT and SNEGSKA (reference sequence).

This clonotype has only one observation. The chain has TRBV29-1 and TRBJ2-3; D might be TRBD2 (6 bases). Germline-derived CDR1 and CDR2 are SQVTM and ANQGSEA. This CDR3 comprises 15 residues. Trimming stripped 7 bases from V and 4 bases from J, with 21 bases between. The chain's CDR3 is CSAILEPTSSDTQYF. CDR3 coding DNA: TGCAGCGCGATTCTGGAGCCAACTAGCTCAGATACGCAGTATTTT.

Note on this clonotype: The CDR3 end shows no conserved phenylalanine or tryptophan, and so a read error is likely. The DNA is omitted, as the CDR3 cannot be located on it reliably, and the CDR3 follows TCRdb's listing. The gene calls are TRBV4-3 and TRBJ2-3; TRBD1, the table's D call, lacks a check against the DNA. Germline V gene lookup returns CDR1 LGHNA and CDR2 YSLEER. A total of 15 residues make up the CDR3, ends included. CDR3 in amino acids: CASSQGQGQSDTHYV.

With regard to this clonotype: As the CDR3 is not closed by the conserved phenylalanine or tryptophan, this likely results from a read error. In DNA form, the CDR3 reads TGTGCCAGCACCACTAGGGGGACAGGCAATCGGCCCCAGCATTAT. It encodes CASTTRGTGNRPQHY. This rearrangement joins TRBV28 to TRBJ1-5; 8 bases fit TRBD1. The CDR3 covers 15 residues. Germline loops: CDR1 MDHEN, CDR2 SYDVKM.

As for this clonotype: This may be a read error, as it is one base from a much larger clone. This rearrangement joins TRBV4-2 to TRBJ2-1; D gene uncertain. The CDR3 covers 15 residues. The V end lost 0 bases, the J end lost 4 bases, and 10 bases lay between the germline ends. Germline CDR1 and CDR2: LGHNA and YNFKEQ. The CDR3, as DNA: TGTGCCAGCAGCCAAGAAGTGGATATTTACAATGAGCAGTTCTTC. Amino acid sequence: CASSQEVDIYNEQFF.

As for this clonotype: A much larger clone differs from this one at a single base, so this may be a read error. The rearrangement uses TRBV12-3 or TRBV12-4 and TRBJ2-5, with D unresolved. There are 14 residues in the CDR3. The germline V and J ends were trimmed by 5 bases and 6 bases, with 16 bases remaining between them. The CDR3 loop is CASSPRLVVKTQYF. DNA for the CDR3: TGTGCCAGCAGTCCACGACTGGTTGTAAAGACCCAGTACTTC.

With respect to this clonotype: A much more abundant neighbour one base away suggests this may be a read error. CDR3 sequence: CASNPMWGGRYEQYF. Here the CDR3 DNA reads TGTGCCAGCAATCCTATGTGGGGGGGCCGCTACGAGCAGTACTTC. The chain recombines TRBV6-5 with TRBJ2-7; possible D gene TRBD2, 7 bases. Germline CDR1 reads MNHEY; CDR2 reads SVGAGI. The CDR3 covers 15 residues. The ends were cut back, 7 bases at V and 3 bases at J, with 19 bases in the middle.

This clonotype was seen once. The genes are TRBV6-1 and TRBJ1-1; D perhaps matches TRBD1 (6 bases). The CDR3 covers 13 residues. The V end was cut by 7 bases, the J end by 4 bases, with 13 bases between. Per germline, CDR1 MNHNS and CDR2 SASEGT. CDR3 sequence: CASTERGITEAFF. In nucleotides, the CDR3 is TGTGCCAGCACCGAAAGGGGGATCACTGAAGCTTTCTTT.

The V call is TRBV11-3, the J call TRBJ2-3; weak D call: TRBD2 (5 bases). Trimming cost V 5 bases and J 3 bases, with 21 bases left between them. Germline V gene sequence: CDR1 SGHNT, CDR2 YENEEA. The CDR3 covers 17 residues. This chain's CDR3 is CASSPGLGDGGTDTQYF. The CDR3 bases are TGTGCCAGCAGCCCCGGCTTGGGAGATGGAGGAACAGATACGCAGTATTTT.

V and J are TRBV10-1 and TRBJ1-3, with no clear D. The CDR3 runs to 13 residues. Germline V gene sequence: CDR1 WNHNN, CDR2 SYGVQD (reference sequence). Deletions cut 6 bases from V and 1 base from J, with 7 bases between. The chain's CDR3 is CASSQWSGNTIYF. In DNA form, the CDR3 reads TGCGCCAGCAGCCAATGGTCTGGAAACACCATATATTTT.

This clonotype occurred a few times. The chain couples TRBV6-1 to TRBJ2-1; D possibly matches TRBD1 or TRBD2 (5 bases each). Germline lookup yields CDR1 MNHNS and CDR2 SASEGT. This CDR3 region has 19 residues. The V end was cut by 6 bases, the J end by 4 bases, with 28 bases between. The CDR3 here is CASRPGRIEFGDIYNEQFF. The CDR3 DNA is TGTGCCAGCAGGCCGGGACGCATAGAGTTCGGGGATATTTACAATGAGCAGTTCTTC.

This rearrangement joins TRBV20-1 to TRBJ2-3, with D possibly matching TRBD2 (6 bases). Germline loops: CDR1 DFQATT, CDR2 SNEGSKA (reference sequence). The CDR3 totals 16 residues. V lost 8 bases and J lost 0, with 21 bases in between. The CDR3 region has the DNA TGCAGTACAGATGGAATAGCCGGGACTAGCACAGATACGCAGTATTTT. Amino acid sequence: CSTDGIAGTSTDTQYF.

V usage is TRBV11-3 and J usage is TRBJ2-7, with TRBD1 as a possible D gene (6 bases). The DNA end is a closer match to TRBJ2-1, so the J assignment may be wrong. The germline V gene encodes CDR1 SGHNT and CDR2 YENEEA. The CDR3 length is 14 residues. CDR3 coding DNA: TGTGCCAGCAGCTTGGATACAGGGATCCACGAGCAGTTCTTC. Translation: CASSLDTGIHEQFF.

The chain employs TRBV5-5 and TRBJ2-3; the D gene is possibly TRBD2 (6 bases). The CDR3 has 14 amino acids. Trimming pared 4 bases from V and 4 bases from J, leaving 13 bases between. CDR1 is SGHKS, CDR2 YYEKEE, per germline (reference sequence). The CDR3 bases are TGTGCCAGCAGCATGTGGGGGGTCCCAGATACGCAGTATTTT. Protein: CASSMWGVPDTQYF.